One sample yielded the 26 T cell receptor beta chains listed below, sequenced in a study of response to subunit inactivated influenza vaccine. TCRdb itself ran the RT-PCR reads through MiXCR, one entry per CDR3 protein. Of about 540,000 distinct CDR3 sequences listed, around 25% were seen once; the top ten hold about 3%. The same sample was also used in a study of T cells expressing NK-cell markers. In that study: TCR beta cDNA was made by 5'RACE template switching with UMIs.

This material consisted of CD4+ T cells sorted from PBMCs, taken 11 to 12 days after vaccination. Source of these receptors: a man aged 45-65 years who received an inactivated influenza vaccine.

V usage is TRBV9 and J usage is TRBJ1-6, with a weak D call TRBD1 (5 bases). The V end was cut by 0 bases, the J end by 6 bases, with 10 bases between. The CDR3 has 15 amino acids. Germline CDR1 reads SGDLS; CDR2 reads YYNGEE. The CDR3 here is CASSVGSGGNSPLHF. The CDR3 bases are TGTGCCAGCAGCGTAGGGTCCGGGGGTAATTCACCCCTCCACTTT.

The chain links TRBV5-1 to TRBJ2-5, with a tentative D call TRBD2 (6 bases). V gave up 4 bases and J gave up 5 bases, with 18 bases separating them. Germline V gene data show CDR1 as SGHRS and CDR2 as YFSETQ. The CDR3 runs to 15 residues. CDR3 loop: CASSARDSLVETQYF. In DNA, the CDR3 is TGCGCCAGCAGCGCCCGGGACTCGCTCGTGGAGACCCAGTACTTC.

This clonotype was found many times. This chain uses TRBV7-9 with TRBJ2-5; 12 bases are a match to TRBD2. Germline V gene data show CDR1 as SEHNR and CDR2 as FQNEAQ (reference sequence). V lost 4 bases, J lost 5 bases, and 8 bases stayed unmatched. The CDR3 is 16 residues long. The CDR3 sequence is CASSSSSGRAWETQYF. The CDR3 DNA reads TGTGCCAGCAGCTCCTCTAGCGGGAGGGCCTGGGAGACCCAGTACTTC.

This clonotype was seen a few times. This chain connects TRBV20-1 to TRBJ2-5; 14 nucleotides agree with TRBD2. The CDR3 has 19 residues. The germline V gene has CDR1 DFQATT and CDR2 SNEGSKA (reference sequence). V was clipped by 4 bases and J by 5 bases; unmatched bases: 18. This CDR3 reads CSANRFGTSGSRSLETQYF. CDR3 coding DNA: TGCAGTGCTAATAGGTTTGGGACTAGCGGGAGTAGATCTCTTGAGACCCAGTACTTC.

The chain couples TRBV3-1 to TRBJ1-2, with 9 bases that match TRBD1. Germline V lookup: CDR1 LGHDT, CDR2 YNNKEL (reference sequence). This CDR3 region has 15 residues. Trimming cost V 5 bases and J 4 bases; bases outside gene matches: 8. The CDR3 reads CASSFPGQGVYGYTF. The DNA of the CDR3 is TGTGCCAGCAGCTTCCCGGGACAGGGCGTCTATGGCTACACCTTC.

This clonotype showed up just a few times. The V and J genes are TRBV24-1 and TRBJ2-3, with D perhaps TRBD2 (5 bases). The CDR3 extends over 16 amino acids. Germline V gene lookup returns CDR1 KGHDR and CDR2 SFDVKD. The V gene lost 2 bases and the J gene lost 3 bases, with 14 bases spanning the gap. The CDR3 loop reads CATSDYTGSFTDTQYF. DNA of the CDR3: TGTGCCACCAGTGATTACACTGGGAGTTTTACAGATACGCAGTATTTT.

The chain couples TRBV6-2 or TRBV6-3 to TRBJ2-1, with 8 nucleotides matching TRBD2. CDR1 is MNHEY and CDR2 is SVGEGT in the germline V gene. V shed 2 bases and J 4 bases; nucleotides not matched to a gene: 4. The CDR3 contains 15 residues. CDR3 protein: CASSYVSSGYNEQFF. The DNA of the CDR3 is TGTGCCAGCAGTTACGTGTCTAGCGGGTACAATGAGCAGTTCTTC.

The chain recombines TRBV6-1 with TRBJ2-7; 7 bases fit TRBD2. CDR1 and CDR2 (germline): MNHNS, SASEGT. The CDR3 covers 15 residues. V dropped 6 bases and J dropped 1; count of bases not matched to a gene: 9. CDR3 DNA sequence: TGTGCCAGCAGAGGGAGGGATTCAAATTCCTACGAGCAGTACTTC. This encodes CASRGRDSNSYEQYF.

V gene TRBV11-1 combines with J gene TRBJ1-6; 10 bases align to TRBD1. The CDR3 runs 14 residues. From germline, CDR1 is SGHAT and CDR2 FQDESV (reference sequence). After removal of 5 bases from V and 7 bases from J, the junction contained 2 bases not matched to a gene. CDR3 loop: CASSGQGDNSPLHF. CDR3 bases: TGTGCCAGCAGCGGACAGGGGGACAATTCACCCCTCCACTTT.

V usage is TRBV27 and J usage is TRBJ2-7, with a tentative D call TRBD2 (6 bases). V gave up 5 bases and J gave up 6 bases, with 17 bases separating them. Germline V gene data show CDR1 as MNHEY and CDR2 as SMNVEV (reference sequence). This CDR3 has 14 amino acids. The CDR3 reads CASSREGGFSEQYF. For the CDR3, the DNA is TGTGCCAGCAGTCGCGAGGGAGGATTCTCCGAGCAGTACTTC.

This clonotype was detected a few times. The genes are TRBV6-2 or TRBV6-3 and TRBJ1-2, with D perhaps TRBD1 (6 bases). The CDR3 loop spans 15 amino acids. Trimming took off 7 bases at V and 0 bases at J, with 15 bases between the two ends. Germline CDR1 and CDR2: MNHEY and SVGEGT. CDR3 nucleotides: TGTGCCAGCAAACTAGGACAGCAAGCTAACTATGGCTACACCTTC. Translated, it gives CASKLGQQANYGYTF.

CDR3 amino acids: CASRPRGENTEAFF. CDR3 nucleotide sequence: TGTGCCAGCAGGCCTCGGGGGGAGAACACTGAAGCTTTCTTT. This sequence joins TRBV2 and TRBJ1-1, with D perhaps TRBD1 (5 bases). Germline V gene data show CDR1 as SNHLY and CDR2 as FYNNEI. There are 14 residues in the CDR3. Trimming left V 6 bases short and J 1 base short, with 12 bases between.

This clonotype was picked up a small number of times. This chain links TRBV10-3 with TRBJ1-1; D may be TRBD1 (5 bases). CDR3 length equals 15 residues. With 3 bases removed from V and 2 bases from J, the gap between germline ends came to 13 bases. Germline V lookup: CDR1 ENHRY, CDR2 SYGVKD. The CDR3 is CAISDPGLTNTEAFF. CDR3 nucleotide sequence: TGTGCCATCAGTGACCCGGGACTGACTAACACTGAAGCTTTCTTT.

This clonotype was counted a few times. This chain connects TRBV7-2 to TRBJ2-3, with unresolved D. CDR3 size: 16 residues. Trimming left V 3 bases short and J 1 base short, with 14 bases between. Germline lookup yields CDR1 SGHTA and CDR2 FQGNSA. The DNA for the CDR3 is TGTGCCAGCAGCTTTTCCGCCTGGGTTGGCACAGATACGCAGTATTTT. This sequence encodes CASSFSAWVGTDTQYF.

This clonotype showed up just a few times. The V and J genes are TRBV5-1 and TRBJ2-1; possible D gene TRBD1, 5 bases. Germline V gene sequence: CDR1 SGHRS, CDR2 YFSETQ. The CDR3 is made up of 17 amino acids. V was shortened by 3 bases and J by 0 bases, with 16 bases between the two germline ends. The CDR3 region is CASSYARVESSYNEQFF. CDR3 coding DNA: TGCGCCAGCAGCTACGCCAGGGTCGAAAGCTCCTACAATGAGCAGTTCTTC. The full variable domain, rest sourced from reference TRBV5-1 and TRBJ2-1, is KAGVTQTPRYLIKTRGQQVTLSCSPISGHRSVSWYQQTPGQGLQFLFEYFSETQRNKGNFPGRFSGRQFSNSRSEMNVSTLELGDSALYLCASSYARVESSYNEQFFGPGTRLTVL.

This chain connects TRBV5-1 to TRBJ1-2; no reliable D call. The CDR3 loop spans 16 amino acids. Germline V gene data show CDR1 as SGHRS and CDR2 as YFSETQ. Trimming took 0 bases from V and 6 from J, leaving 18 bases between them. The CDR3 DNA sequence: TGCGCCAGCAGCTTGGCGCGACCCGGTATGGCGGATGGCTACACCTTC. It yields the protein CASSLARPGMADGYTF. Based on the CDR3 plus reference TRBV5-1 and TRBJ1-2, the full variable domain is KAGVTQTPRYLIKTRGQQVTLSCSPISGHRSVSWYQQTPGQGLQFLFEYFSETQRNKGNFPGRFSGRQFSNSRSEMNVSTLELGDSALYLCASSLARPGMADGYTFGSGTRLTVV.

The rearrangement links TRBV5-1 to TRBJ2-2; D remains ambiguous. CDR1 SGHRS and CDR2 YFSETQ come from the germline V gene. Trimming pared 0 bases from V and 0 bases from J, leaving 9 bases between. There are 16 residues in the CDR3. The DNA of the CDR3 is TGCGCCAGCAGCTTGGGGAGACGGGCGAACACCGGGGAGCTGTTTTTT. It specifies CASSLGRRANTGELFF.

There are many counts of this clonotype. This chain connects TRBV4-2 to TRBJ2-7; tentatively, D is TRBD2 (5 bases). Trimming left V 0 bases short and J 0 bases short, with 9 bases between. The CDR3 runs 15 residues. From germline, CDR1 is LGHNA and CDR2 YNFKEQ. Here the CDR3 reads CASSQEEVVSYEQYF. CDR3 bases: TGTGCCAGCAGCCAAGAGGAGGTGGTCTCCTACGAGCAGTACTTC.

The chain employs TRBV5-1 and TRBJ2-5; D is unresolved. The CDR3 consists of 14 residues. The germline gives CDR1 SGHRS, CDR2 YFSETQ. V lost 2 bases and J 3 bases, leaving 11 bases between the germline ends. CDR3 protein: CASSFKDGKETQYF. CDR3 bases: TGCGCCAGCAGCTTTAAAGACGGCAAAGAGACCCAGTACTTC.

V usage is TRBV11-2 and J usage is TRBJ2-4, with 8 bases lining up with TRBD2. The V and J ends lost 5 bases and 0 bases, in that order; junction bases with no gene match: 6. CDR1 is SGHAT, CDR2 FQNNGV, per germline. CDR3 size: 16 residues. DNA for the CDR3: TGTGCCAGCAGCCCCACTAGCGGCCTAGCCAAAAACATTCAGTACTTC. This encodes CASSPTSGLAKNIQYF.

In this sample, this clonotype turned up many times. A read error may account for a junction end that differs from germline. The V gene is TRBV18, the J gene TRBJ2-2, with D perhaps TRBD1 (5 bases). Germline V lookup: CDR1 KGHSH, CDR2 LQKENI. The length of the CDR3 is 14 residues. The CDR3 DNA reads TGCGCCAGCAGCCCAACAGGGAACACCGGGGAGCTGTTTTTT. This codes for CASSPTGNTGELFF. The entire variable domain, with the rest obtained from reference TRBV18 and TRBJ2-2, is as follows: NAGVMQNPRHLVRRRGQEARLRCSPMKGHSHVYWYRQLPEEGLKFMVYLQKENIIDESGMPKERFSAEFPKEGPSILRIQQVVRGDSAAYFCASSPTGNTGELFFGEGSRLTVL.

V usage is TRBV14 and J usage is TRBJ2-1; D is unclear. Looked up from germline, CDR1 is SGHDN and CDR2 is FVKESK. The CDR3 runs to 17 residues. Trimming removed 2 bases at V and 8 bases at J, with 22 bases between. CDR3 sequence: CASSQTPSGPSMDEQFF. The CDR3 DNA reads TGTGCCAGCAGCCAAACCCCCTCCGGACCCTCAATGGATGAGCAGTTCTTC.

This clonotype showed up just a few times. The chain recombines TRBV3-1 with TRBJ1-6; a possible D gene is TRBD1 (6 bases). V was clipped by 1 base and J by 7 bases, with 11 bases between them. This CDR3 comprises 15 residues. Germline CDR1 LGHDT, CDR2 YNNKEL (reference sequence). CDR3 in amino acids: CASSQGGQGNSPLHF. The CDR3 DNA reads TGTGCCAGCAGCCAAGGGGGTCAGGGGAATTCACCCCTCCACTTT.

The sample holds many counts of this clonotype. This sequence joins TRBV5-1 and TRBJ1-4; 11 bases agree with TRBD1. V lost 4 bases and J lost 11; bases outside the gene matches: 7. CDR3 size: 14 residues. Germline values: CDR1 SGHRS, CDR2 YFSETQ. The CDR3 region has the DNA TGCGCCAGCAGCCGCGGACAGGGGGCGGAGAAACTGTTTTTT. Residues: CASSRGQGAEKLFF.

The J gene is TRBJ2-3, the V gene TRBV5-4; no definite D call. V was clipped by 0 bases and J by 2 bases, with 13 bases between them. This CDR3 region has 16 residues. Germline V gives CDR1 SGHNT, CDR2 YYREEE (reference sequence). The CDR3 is CASSLVQTPNTDTQYF. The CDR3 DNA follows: TGTGCCAGCAGCTTGGTTCAAACACCCAACACAGATACGCAGTATTTT.

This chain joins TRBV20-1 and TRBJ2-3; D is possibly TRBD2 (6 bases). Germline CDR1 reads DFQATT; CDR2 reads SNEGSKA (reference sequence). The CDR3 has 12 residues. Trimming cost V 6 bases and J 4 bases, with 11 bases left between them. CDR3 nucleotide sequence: TGCAGTGCATTAGCGGAGGCAGATACGCAGTATTTT. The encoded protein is CSALAEADTQYF.